The TCR beta chain described here comes from a study of shared clonotypes between healthy human individuals. V was trimmed by 9 bases and J by 1 base, leaving 10 bases between them. This CDR3 comprises 13 residues. Germline V CDR1 and CDR2: SGHNT, YYREEE (reference sequence). Assay runs were performed at deep level. For every subset, genomic DNA was evenly distributed across several immunoSEQ plates. Sequencing used immunoSEQ multiplex PCR; TCRdb keeps in-frame clones, though not all of them. This repertoire shows about half a million clones, approximately 77% found once; its top ten account for approximately 12%.

Sequenced material: PBMCs. The V gene is TRBV5-4, the J gene TRBJ2-2, with D possibly being TRBD1 (5 bases). This clonotype originated in a woman aged 40 to 50 in good health. Some clones in this sample may be carry-over from other donors' samples. CDR3 DNA: TGTGCCACCCTCGGACAGAACACCGGGGAGCTGTTTTTT. Translating it yields CATLGQNTGELFF. Filled out from reference TRBV5-4 and TRBJ2-2, the complete variable domain reads ETGVTQSPTHLIKTRGQQVTLRCSSQSGHNTVSWYQQALGQGPQFIFQYYREEENGRGNFPPRFSGLQFPNYSSELNVNALELDDSALYLCATLGQNTGELFFGEGSRLTVL.